This entry is about one T cell receptor (beta chain). Its target is unknown. These data belong to a study of Ad26.COV2.S vaccination and SARS-CoV-2 variants. For the study at large: Participant was drawn from the COV1001 Ad26.COV2.S trial arm. Participants got Ad26.COV2.S intramuscularly, once or twice 56 days apart. General study findings and limits: Responses of spike-specific T cells (both CD8+ and CD4+) reportedly showed substantial breadth after vaccination.

Indicated treatment: some 20 received Ad26.COV2.S at low or high dose, single or two shots; 5 received placebo; per-sample allocation not given. Material that was analyzed had been drawn on day 63 after the first vaccine or placebo injection. The CDR3 is made up of 15 amino acids. Germline assignment: CDR1 LNHDA and CDR2 SQIVND (reference sequence). V lost 2 bases, J lost 1 base, and 11 bases lay in between. The data were produced by immunoSEQ multiplex PCR, yet TCRdb's version contains in-frame clones alone and is incomplete. In the table there are around 300,000 clones, about 88% of which are singletons.

The chain couples TRBV19 to TRBJ2-5; no reliable D call. This TCR came from a person between 18 and 65 years old who received the Ad26.COV2.S COVID-19 vaccine or a placebo. This specimen consisted of peripheral blood, obtained in a trial of Ad26.COV2.S vaccine versus placebo. CDR3 nucleotides: TGTGCCAGTAGTATATTCGCGGCAGTCCAAGAGACCCAGTACTTC. The encoded protein is CASSIFAAVQETQYF.